Listed here are 19 T cell receptor beta chains from one sample, sequenced in a study of T cells in Graves' hyperthyroidism and ophthalmopathy. Amplified TCR beta CDR3 regions derived from RNA transcripts. The primer set for the first-round RT-PCR of the TCR CDR3 was HTBI. TCRdb reprocessed the multiplex PCR reads via MiXCR and lists one record per CDR3 protein. Altogether around 530,000 distinct CDR3 sequences are present, under 20% being singletons, with the ten largest covering approximately 16%. What was sequenced was blood. The receptors were gathered from a woman under 30 with Graves' ophthalmopathy.

V is TRBV19 and J is TRBJ2-1; TRBD2 matches 9 bases. The CDR3 extends over 15 amino acids. The ends lost 7 bases at V and 8 bases at J; junction bases unmatched: 12. Looked up from germline, CDR1 is LNHDA and CDR2 is SQIVND (reference sequence). In DNA form, the CDR3 reads TGTGCCAGTAACACAATAATAGCGGGGGACTATGAGCAGTTCTTC. Residues: CASNTIIAGDYEQFF.

The gene calls are TRBV6-5 and TRBJ1-1; the match to TRBD1 covers 10 bases. The CDR3 spans 14 residues. The junction had 2 bases not matched to a gene; V was cut back by 2 bases and J by 5 bases. CDR1 is MNHEY, CDR2 SVGAGI, per germline. The CDR3 spells CASSYEDRGTEAFF. CDR3 coding DNA: TGTGCCAGCAGTTACGAGGACAGGGGGACTGAAGCTTTCTTT.

This clonotype came up once. This sequence joins TRBV19 and TRBJ1-6; D is ambiguous. Per germline, CDR1 LNHDA and CDR2 SQIVND (reference sequence). The CDR3 has 15 residues. V lost 6 bases to trimming and J lost 9 bases, with 18 bases between them. As DNA, the CDR3 is TGTGCCAGTAGCCCACAGCGAGCCGGCGGTTCACCCCTCCACTTT. Amino acid sequence: CASSPQRAGGSPLHF.

This clonotype was seen many times. V is TRBV28 and J is TRBJ1-2; D is perhaps TRBD1 (5 bases). CDR1 is MDHEN and CDR2 is SYDVKM in the germline V gene. The germline V and J ends were trimmed by 10 bases and 0 bases, with 18 bases remaining between them. The CDR3 has 15 residues. CDR3 protein: CAITTDPGSNYGYTF. CDR3 in DNA: TGTGCCATCACGACGGATCCAGGGTCTAACTATGGCTACACCTTC.

This clonotype appeared a single time. At one boundary the junction diverges from the germline segment, which might be a read error. V usage is TRBV19 and J usage is TRBJ2-1; no firm D call. Looked up from germline, CDR1 is LNHDA and CDR2 is SQIVND (reference sequence). The CDR3 spans 12 residues. The CDR3 spells CASSIGYSEQFF. DNA of the CDR3: TGTGCCAGTAGTATAGGGTACAGTGAGCAGTTCTTC. Full variable domain (outside the CDR3, taken from reference TRBV19 and TRBJ2-1): DGGITQSPKYLFRKEGQNVTLSCEQNLNHDAMYWYRQDPGQGLRLIYYSQIVNDFQKGDIAEGYSVSREKKESFPLTVTSAQKNPTAFYLCASSIGYSEQFFGPGTRLTVL.

This sequence joins TRBV15 and TRBJ1-5; D not certain. Trimming pared 3 bases from V and 1 base from J, leaving 13 bases between. The CDR3 has 16 amino acids. The germline V gene has CDR1 LNHNV and CDR2 YYDKDF (reference sequence). CDR3 DNA: TGTGCCACCAGCAGGTTCCAGGCGGCGAGCAATCAGCCCCAGCATTTT. This gives the protein CATSRFQAASNQPQHF.

There are many counts of this clonotype. The chain links TRBV7-2 to TRBJ2-2, with a weak D call TRBD2 (5 bases). V was trimmed by 2 bases and J by 10 bases, leaving 17 bases between them. CDR1 and CDR2 from the germline V gene are SGHTA and FQGNSA. This CDR3 region has 15 residues. CDR3 in amino acids: CASSLNFGGVEELFF. CDR3 nucleotides: TGTGCCAGCAGCTTAAATTTCGGAGGTGTTGAGGAGCTGTTTTTT.

Concerning this clonotype: The junction shows a germline mismatch at one end, possibly a read error. The chain uses TRBV28 and TRBJ1-3; D ambiguous. This CDR3 comprises 12 residues. Germline CDR1 MDHEN, CDR2 SYDVKM. CDR3 residues: CASSPVRNTVYF. Here the CDR3 DNA reads TGTGCCAGCAGTCCCGTGCGTAACACCGTATATTTT. Supplemented by reference TRBV28 and TRBJ1-3, the full variable domain reads DVKVTQSSRYLVKRTGEKVFLECVQDMDHENMFWYRQDPGLGLRLIYFSYDVKMKEKGDIPEGYSVSREKKERFSLILESASTNQTSMYLCASSPVRNTVYFGEGSWLTVV.

This clonotype appeared many times. This chain connects TRBV28 to TRBJ1-5; the D is unclear. This CDR3 is built from 15 residues. Germline-derived CDR1 and CDR2 are MDHEN and SYDVKM. V was trimmed by 4 bases and J by 4 bases, leaving 14 bases between them. CDR3 protein: CASSSDVVVNQPQHF. The DNA for the CDR3 is TGTGCCAGCAGTTCGGACGTGGTTGTAAATCAGCCCCAGCATTTT.

V and J are TRBV5-5 and TRBJ1-1; D might be TRBD1 (6 bases). The CDR3 extends over 13 amino acids. Trimming removed 0 bases from V and 6 bases from J, with 9 bases in between. Germline CDR1 and CDR2: SGHKS and YYEKEE (reference sequence). CDR3 sequence (DNA): TGTGCCAGCAGCTTGGGAGGACAGTCTGAAGCTTTCTTT. It yields the protein CASSLGGQSEAFF. The entire variable domain, with the rest obtained from reference TRBV5-5 and TRBJ1-1, is as follows: DAGVTQSPTHLIKTRGQQVTLRCSPISGHKSVSWYQQVLGQGPQFIFQYYEKEERGRGNFPDRFSARQFPNYSSELNVNALLLGDSALYLCASSLGGQSEAFFGQGTRLTVV.

The DNA of the CDR3 is TGTGCCAGCAGTTTAAAAAGGGGATACACCGGGGAGCTGTTTTTT. This sequence encodes CASSLKRGYTGELFF. This chain connects TRBV28 to TRBJ2-2; D may be TRBD1 (5 bases). This CDR3 spans 15 amino acids. Germline CDR1 reads MDHEN; CDR2 reads SYDVKM. Trimming pared 2 bases from V and 3 bases from J, leaving 10 bases between. Looking up the rest from reference TRBV28 and TRBJ2-2 gives the full variable domain: DVKVTQSSRYLVKRTGEKVFLECVQDMDHENMFWYRQDPGLGLRLIYFSYDVKMKEKGDIPEGYSVSREKKERFSLILESASTNQTSMYLCASSLKRGYTGELFFGEGSRLTVL.

This clonotype was seen a few times. The V call is TRBV29-1, the J call TRBJ2-1; 9 bases match TRBD1. CDR1 is SQVTM, CDR2 ANQGSEA, per germline. V gave up 8 bases and J gave up 4 bases; unmatched junction bases: 3. The CDR3 spans 12 residues. The CDR3 DNA follows: TGCAGCACCGACAGGGGGTACAATGAGCAGTTCTTC. This gives the protein CSTDRGYNEQFF.

This clonotype was counted only a few times. The V gene is TRBV12-5, the J gene TRBJ1-1, with a weak D call TRBD1 (6 bases). The germline gives CDR1 LGHNT, CDR2 FRNRAP. There are 13 residues in the CDR3. V was shortened by 4 bases and J by 5 bases, with 11 bases between the two germline ends. This CDR3 reads CASGYTGRTEAFF. DNA of the CDR3: TGTGCTAGTGGTTATACAGGGAGGACTGAAGCTTTCTTT.

The chain combines TRBV5-8 with TRBJ2-3; possible D gene TRBD1, 7 bases. The CDR3 extends over 15 amino acids. Germline V lookup: CDR1 SGHTS, CDR2 YDEGEE. Trimming took 5 bases from V and 3 from J, leaving 16 bases between them. The CDR3 sequence is CASSPAGGRTDTQYF. The CDR3 DNA is TGTGCCAGCAGTCCCGCAGGGGGGAGAACAGATACGCAGTATTTT.

This clonotype appeared many times. The rearrangement links TRBV2 to TRBJ1-2, with TRBD1 identical over 8 bases. Looked up from germline, CDR1 is SNHLY and CDR2 is FYNNEI. J gave up 5 bases and V 6 bases, and 2 bases lay outside the gene matches. The CDR3 totals 12 residues. This chain's CDR3 is CASRQGAYGYTF. The CDR3 region has the DNA TGTGCCAGCAGGCAGGGGGCTTATGGCTACACCTTC.

This clonotype was found a few times. The rearrangement joins TRBV6-1 to TRBJ2-3; D may be TRBD1 or TRBD2 (5 bases each). V was cut by 8 bases and J by 4 bases, with 10 bases left in between. The CDR3 runs 12 residues. Germline V gene data show CDR1 as MNHNS and CDR2 as SASEGT. CDR3 in DNA: TGTGCCAGCGGGACGGTCGCAGATACGCAGTATTTT. Amino acid sequence: CASGTVADTQYF.

This clonotype was counted many times. The chain joins TRBV25-1 to TRBJ1-6; D uncertain. Germline loops: CDR1 MGHDK, CDR2 SYGVNS. The CDR3 covers 13 residues. V was clipped by 6 bases and J by 4 bases, with 7 bases between them. CDR3 protein: CASRPQYNSPLHF. CDR3 sequence (DNA): TGTGCCAGCAGGCCACAATATAATTCACCCCTCCACTTT. Variable domain in full (rest from reference TRBV25-1 and TRBJ1-6): EADIYQTPRYLVIGTGKKITLECSQTMGHDKMYWYQQDPGMELHLIHYSYGVNSTEKGDLSSESTVSRIRTEHFPLTLESARPSHTSQYLCASRPQYNSPLHFGNGTRLTVT.

The chain has TRBV7-2 and TRBJ2-3; 12 bases match TRBD2. Germline CDR1 reads SGHTA; CDR2 reads FQGNSA. The V segment lost 5 bases and the J segment 4 bases; nucleotides outside the gene matches: 13. The CDR3 covers 18 residues. As DNA, the CDR3 is TGTGCCAGCAGCCTTCTCCCCGGACTAGCGGGACCCGCAGATACGCAGTATTTT. Translation gives CASSLLPGLAGPADTQYF.

V gene TRBV2 combines with J gene TRBJ2-4; D assignment may be TRBD1 or TRBD2 (5 bases each). Between the trimmed V and J ends, which lost 2 bases and 1 base, there was a span of 12 bases. The CDR3 sequence is 16 residues long. Germline CDR1 SNHLY, CDR2 FYNNEI. CDR3 bases: TGTGCCAGCAGTGAATCGGGGCTAAGGGCCAAAAACATTCAGTACTTC. Its protein is CASSESGLRAKNIQYF.